The subject of this entry is one T cell receptor beta chain. Its antigen remains unknown. The sample belongs to a study of vaccination effects on CD4 cells after COVID-19. On the study more broadly: Post-vaccine sampling occurred a median 72 days after the second dose.

When less than 11 days of culture had elapsed, CD4+ T cells were isolated. Two-dose vaccination with either BNT162b2 or mRNA-1273 was given to the participants. Negative nucleocapsid antibody tests before and after vaccination confirmed no previous SARS-CoV-2 infection. A half-volume exchange with IL-2 medium occurred on days 3 and 7. Sequenced by immunoSEQ multiplex PCR; TCRdb stores in-frame clones only, minus some. The data contain over 45,000 clones, 55% to 75% of them seen just once; the ten biggest clones take up 6.5% to 7.5%. This CDR3 is 12 amino acids long. Germline V gene sequence: CDR1 LNHDA, CDR2 SQIVND (reference sequence). J was trimmed by 4 bases and V by 7 bases; bases with no gene match: 4.

The sample was CD4+ T cells from PBMCs cultured without peptide, taken after COVID-19 vaccination. The J gene is TRBJ2-7, the V gene TRBV19; 7 bases agree with TRBD1. This clonotype was sampled from a human donor who received a COVID-19 vaccine. The CDR3: CASMGQLYEQYF. For the CDR3, the DNA is TGTGCCAGTATGGGACAGCTATACGAGCAGTACTTC.